Included here is one TCR beta chain sequence, with context. This clonotype was recorded at least ten times. It lacks a known antigen. Per-base qualities were not stored, and no clone one base away is much larger. The data stem from a study of T cells after yellow fever vaccination (dated by TCRdb to the late 2010s). About the study as a whole: The SMART-Seq v4 Ultra Low Input RNA kit was used to prepare libraries from fractions with low cell numbers. Bulk TCR alpha and beta repertoires were sequenced longitudinally to track T-cell clones before and after primary and booster YFV17D yellow fever vaccination. Blood samples were taken at several timepoints before and after primary and secondary immunization, and bulk PBMC replicates and cell subsets were isolated. The cohort comprised two healthy male donors, one aged 18 to 30 and one aged 30 to 40 years. Paper-wide results and their limitations: The secondary T-cell response was found to be weaker but faster than the primary response, with a peak reached on day 5 rather than on day 15. Because the study included only two donors, the extent to which the findings can be generalized is limited. Computational filtering was required because FACS-sorted repertoires could contain abundant contaminating clonotypes from the bulk population. A small share of clonotypes occurred in both CD4 and CD8 compartments, likely arising from convergent recombination. After the booster, most clones that had expanded after primary vaccination were detected again (roughly 96% of CD4 and roughly nine tenths of CD8), suggesting broad maintenance of memory.

Trimming removed 5 bases from V and 5 bases from J; the gene matches leave 9 bases unexplained. Reading the germline V gene gives CDR1 SGHVS and CDR2 FQNEAQ. From its cysteine to its phenylalanine, the CDR3 spans 16 amino acids. The only DNA kept is the CDR3, 48 bases in frame from the first base. Interpreted using the paper, the treatment or condition label stands for: live attenuated yellow fever vaccine strain. PBMCs were isolated from peripheral blood using a standard Ficoll-Paque protocol. CD4 and CD8 T-cell fractions were isolated with Dynabeads CD4 and CD8 positive selection kits. TriZol was used to extract RNA from bulk PBMCs, CD4 and CD8 fractions, and dextramer-positive and dextramer-negative fractions. TCR cDNA was made using 5'RACE template switching, a step that added a universal primer site and unique molecular identifiers. cDNA synthesis was primed from both the TCR alpha and TCR beta constant segments. Library amplification used two PCR steps, and the second PCR step added sample barcodes and sequencing adapters. Sequencing of libraries was performed on Illumina HiSeq 2500 (2x100 bp) or NovaSeq (2x150 bp). In the original analysis: Reads were demultiplexed and collapsed into UMI consensus sequences with MIGEC, and V(D)J alignment was performed with MiXCR. Using edgeR on replicate PBMC samples, clonotypes were called vaccine-responding if FDR was below 0.01 and the log2 fold change was above 5 up to day 15. CD4 or CD8 identity was assigned to each bulk clonotype according to whether the clonotype was present at higher abundance in the sequenced CD4 repertoire or the sequenced CD8 repertoire. In TCRdb, the public reads were trimmed at Q25 with fastp and aligned with MiXCR, with productive beta chains retained. Rows matching on CDR3 protein sequence are summarized as one entry with the most common DNA and genes. In this record, the V and J calls reflect TCRdb's handling and not the investigators' own analysis. Counted in this sample were approximately 120,000 distinct CDR3 sequences; 6% to 8% of them appeared once. The ten largest clones represent nearly 2.5% of the sample.

This receptor was taken from a young man who received the YFV17D yellow fever vaccine. The V gene is TRBV7-8 and the J gene is TRBJ2-7; 13 nucleotides in the junction match TRBD2. The source material was CD4+ T cells sorted from PBMCs, sampled approximately 11 days after the first yellow fever vaccination. The DNA sequence is TGTGCCAGCAGCGCAAGCGGACTAGCGGGGGCAGACGAGCAGTACTTC. Translation gives CASSASGLAGADEQYF.